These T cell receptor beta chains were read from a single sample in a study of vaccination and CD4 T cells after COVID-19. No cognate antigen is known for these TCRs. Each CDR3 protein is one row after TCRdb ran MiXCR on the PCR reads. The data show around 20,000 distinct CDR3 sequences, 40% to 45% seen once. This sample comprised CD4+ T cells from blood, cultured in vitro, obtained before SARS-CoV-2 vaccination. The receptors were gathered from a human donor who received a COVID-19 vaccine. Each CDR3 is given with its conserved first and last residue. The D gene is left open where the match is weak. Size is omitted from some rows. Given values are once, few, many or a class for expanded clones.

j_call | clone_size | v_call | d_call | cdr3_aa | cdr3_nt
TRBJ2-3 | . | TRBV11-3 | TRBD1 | CASSPRQGATDTQYF | TGTGCCAGCAGCCCTCGACAGGGGGCAACAGATACGCAGTATTTT
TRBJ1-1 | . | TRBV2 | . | CASRGTGSWTEAFF | TGTGCCAGCAGAGGTACAGGGAGCTGGACTGAAGCTTTCTTT
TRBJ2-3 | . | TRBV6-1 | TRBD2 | CASKRGGEGDTQYF | TGTGCCAGCAAGCGCGGGGGGGAGGGAGATACGCAGTATTTT
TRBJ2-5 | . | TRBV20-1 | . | CSATPSQGLIGETQYF | TGCAGTGCTACCCCCTCGCAGGGGTTGATTGGGGAGACCCAGTACTTC
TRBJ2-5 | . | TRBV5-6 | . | CASSPLRGADLETQYF | TGTGCCAGCAGCCCTCTCCGGGGGGCTGATCTTGAGACCCAGTACTTC
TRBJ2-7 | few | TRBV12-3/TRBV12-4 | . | CASKVVSGGIDYEQYF | TGTGCCAGCAAGGTGGTTTCTGGAGGGATAGACTACGAGCAGTACTTC
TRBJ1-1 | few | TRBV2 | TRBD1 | CASTRTGGLNTEAFF | TGTGCCAGCACCCGGACAGGGGGCCTCAACACTGAAGCTTTCTTT
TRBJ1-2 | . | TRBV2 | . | CASSEYRDNYGYTF | TGTGCCAGCAGTGAATACAGGGACAACTATGGCTACACCTTC
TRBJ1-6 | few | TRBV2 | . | CASLETGNSPLHF | TGTGCCAGCCTCGAGACGGGAAATTCACCCCTCCACTTT
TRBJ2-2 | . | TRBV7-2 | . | CASNPGENTGELFF | TGTGCCAGCAACCCGGGGGAAAACACCGGGGAGCTGTTTTTT
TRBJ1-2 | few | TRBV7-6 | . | CASSQVQGGGYTF | TGTGCCAGCAGCCAAGTCCAGGGTGGTGGCTACACCTTC
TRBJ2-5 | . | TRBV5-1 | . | CASSLGYMETQYF | TGCGCCAGCAGCTTGGGTTACATGGAGACCCAGTACTTC
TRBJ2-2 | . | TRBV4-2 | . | CASSQDKASTGELFF | TGTGCCAGCAGCCAAGATAAGGCCTCCACCGGGGAGCTGTTTTTT
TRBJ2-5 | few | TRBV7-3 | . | CASSPGPSEETQYF | TGTGCCAGCAGCCCGGGACCGTCGGAGGAGACCCAGTACTTC
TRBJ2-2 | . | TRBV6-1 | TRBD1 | CASSRQGRGELFF | TGTGCCAGCAGTAGACAGGGTCGCGGGGAGCTGTTTTTT
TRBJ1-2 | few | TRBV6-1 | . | CASTGLGRHGYTF | TGTGCCAGCACCGGGCTCGGGAGACATGGCTACACCTTC
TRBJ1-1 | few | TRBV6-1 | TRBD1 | CASSELGGQGASTEAFF | TGTGCCAGCAGTGAACTAGGGGGACAGGGGGCGAGCACTGAAGCTTTCTTT
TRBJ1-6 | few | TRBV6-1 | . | CASRDSSYNSPLHF | TGTGCCAGCAGAGACAGCTCCTATAATTCACCCCTCCACTTT
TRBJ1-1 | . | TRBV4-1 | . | CASSQPSGRVSSPEAFF | TGCGCCAGCAGCCAACCGTCGGGGCGCGTGAGTAGCCCTGAAGCTTTCTTT
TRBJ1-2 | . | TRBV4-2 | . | CASSQRTIPNYGYTF | TGTGCCAGCAGCCAAAGGACCATTCCTAACTATGGCTACACCTTC
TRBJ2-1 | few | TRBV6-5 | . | CASSYWGRGNEQFF | TGTGCCAGCAGTTACTGGGGGCGGGGGAATGAGCAGTTCTTC
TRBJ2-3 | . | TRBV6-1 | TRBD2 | CASSEPGLAETTDTQYF | TGTGCCAGCAGTGAGCCGGGACTAGCGGAGACCACAGATACGCAGTATTTT
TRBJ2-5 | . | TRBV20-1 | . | CSARRETETQYF | TGCAGTGCTAGAAGGGAAACGGAGACCCAGTACTTC
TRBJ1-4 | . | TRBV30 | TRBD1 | CAWSEGRGAPGREKLFF | TGTGCCTGGAGTGAGGGCAGGGGGGCCCCTGGTAGGGAAAAACTGTTTTTT
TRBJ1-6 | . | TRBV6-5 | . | CASSYSWVVSDSPLHF | TGTGCCAGCAGTTACTCGTGGGTAGTGAGTGATTCACCCCTCCACTTT
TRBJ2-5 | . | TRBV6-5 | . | CASSYSTETQYF | TGTGCCAGCAGTTACTCGACGGAGACCCAGTACTTC
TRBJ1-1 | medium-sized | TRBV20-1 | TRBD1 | CSARDQGGNTEAFF | TGCAGTGCTAGAGATCAGGGGGGAAACACTGAAGCTTTCTTT
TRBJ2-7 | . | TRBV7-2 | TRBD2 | CASSFVGGTYEQYF | TGTGCCAGCAGCTTTGTGGGGGGGACCTACGAGCAGTACTTC
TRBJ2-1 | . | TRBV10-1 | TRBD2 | CASSPSGGYNEQFF | TGCGCCAGCAGTCCTAGCGGGGGCTACAATGAGCAGTTCTTC
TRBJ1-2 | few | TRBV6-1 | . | CASSGRRALNYGYTF | TGTGCCAGCAGTGGCAGGCGAGCGTTAAACTATGGCTACACCTTC
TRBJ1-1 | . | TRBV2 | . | CASRRGRSLGTEAFF | TGTGCCAGCAGGAGAGGACGATCCCTCGGGACTGAAGCTTTCTTT
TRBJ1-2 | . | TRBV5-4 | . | CASSLRLVQNYGYTF | TGTGCCAGCAGCTTGAGATTGGTACAGAACTATGGCTACACCTTC
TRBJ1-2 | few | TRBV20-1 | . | CSARDRPGSNYGYTF | TGCAGTGCTAGAGATCGGCCAGGGTCTAACTATGGCTACACCTTC
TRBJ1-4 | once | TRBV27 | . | CASSSPDTNEKLFF | TGTGCCAGCAGTTCTCCCGACACTAATGAAAAACTGTTTTTT
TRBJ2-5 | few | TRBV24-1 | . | CATSDYRELGETQYF | TGTGCCACCAGTGATTACAGGGAATTGGGAGAGACCCAGTACTTC
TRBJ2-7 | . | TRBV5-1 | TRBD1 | CASSHDRVEQYF | TGCGCCAGCAGCCATGACAGGGTCGAGCAGTACTTC
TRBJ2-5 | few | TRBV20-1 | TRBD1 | CSGRGPLQETQYF | TGCAGTGGCAGGGGGCCTCTCCAAGAGACCCAGTACTTC
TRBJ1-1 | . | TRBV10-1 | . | CASSEDGNTEAFF | TGCGCCAGCAGTGAGGACGGGAACACTGAAGCTTTCTTT
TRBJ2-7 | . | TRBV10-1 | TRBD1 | CASSETGGTLLNEQYF | TGCGCCAGCAGTGAGACAGGGGGTACATTGTTGAACGAGCAGTACTTC
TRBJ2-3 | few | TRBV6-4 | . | CASSDPGSGFGDTQYF | TGTGCCAGCAGTGACCCCGGGAGTGGGTTCGGAGATACGCAGTATTTT
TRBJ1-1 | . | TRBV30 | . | CASKTPNTEAFF | TGTGCCTCCAAAACACCGAACACTGAAGCTTTCTTT
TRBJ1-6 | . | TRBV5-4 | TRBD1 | CASSSNRGNSPLHF | TGTGCCAGCAGCTCGAACAGGGGTAATTCACCCCTCCACTTT
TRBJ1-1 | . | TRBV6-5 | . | CASSYSSPGSTEAFF | TGTGCCAGCAGTTACTCTTCCCCTGGGAGCACTGAAGCTTTCTTT
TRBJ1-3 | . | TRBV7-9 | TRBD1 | CASSFRTPGQGFSGNTIYF | TGTGCCAGCAGCTTTAGGACACCGGGACAGGGGTTCTCTGGAAACACCATATATTTT
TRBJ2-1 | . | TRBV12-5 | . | CASGSPNYGNEQFF | TGTGCTAGTGGTTCCCCAAATTATGGGAATGAGCAGTTCTTC
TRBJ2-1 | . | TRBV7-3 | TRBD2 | CASSLGSGGAYNEQFF | TGTGCCAGCAGCTTAGGTAGCGGGGGGGCCTACAATGAGCAGTTCTTC
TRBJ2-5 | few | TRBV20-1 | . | CSAREGRETAKETQYF | TGCAGTGCTAGAGAGGGGCGAGAAACGGCGAAAGAGACCCAGTACTTC
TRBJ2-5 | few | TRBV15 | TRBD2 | CATSRGHLTSGGATLPETQYF | TGTGCCACCAGCAGGGGACACTTGACTAGCGGGGGGGCGACGCTGCCAGAGACCCAGTACTTC
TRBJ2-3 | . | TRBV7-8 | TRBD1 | CASSPDGGTGGTQYF | TGTGCCAGCAGCCCAGATGGAGGGACAGGCGGTACGCAGTATTTT
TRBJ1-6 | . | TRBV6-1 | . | CASRRTYPGEGRDNSPLHF | TGTGCCAGCCGTAGGACCTACCCAGGGGAAGGGAGAGATAATTCACCCCTCCACTTT
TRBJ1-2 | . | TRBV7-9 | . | CASSLGQTYGYTF | TGTGCCAGCAGCTTAGGACAGACGTATGGCTACACCTTC
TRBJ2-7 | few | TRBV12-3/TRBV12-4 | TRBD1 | CASSPGTGPYEQYF | TGTGCCAGCAGCCCCGGGACAGGCCCCTACGAGCAGTACTTC
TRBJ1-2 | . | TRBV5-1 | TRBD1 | CASSLGQGAPSNYGYTF | TGCGCCAGCAGCTTAGGACAGGGCGCGCCCAGTAACTATGGCTACACCTTC
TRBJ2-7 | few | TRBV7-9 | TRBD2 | CASSYRLAGDEQYF | TGTGCCAGCAGCTACAGACTAGCGGGGGACGAGCAGTACTTC
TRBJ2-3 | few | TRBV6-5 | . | CASSYGLGGGTDTQYF | TGTGCCAGCAGTTACGGGCTGGGAGGCGGCACAGATACGCAGTATTTT
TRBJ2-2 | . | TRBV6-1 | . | CASRPGNTGELFF | TGTGCCAGCAGGCCAGGGAACACCGGGGAGCTGTTTTTT
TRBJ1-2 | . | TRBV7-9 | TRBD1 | CASSLEDPSRGGGYTF | TGTGCCAGCAGCTTAGAGGACCCCTCCAGGGGGGGTGGCTACACCTTC
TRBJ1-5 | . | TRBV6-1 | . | CASSTHYLFGRVNQPQHF | TGTGCCAGCAGTACCCATTACCTGTTCGGACGGGTCAATCAGCCCCAGCATTTT
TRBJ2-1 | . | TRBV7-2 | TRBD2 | CASSEGTSFYNEQFF | TGTGCCAGCAGCGAAGGGACTAGTTTCTACAATGAGCAGTTCTTC